This T cell receptor beta chain was recorded in a study of T cells in Graves' hyperthyroidism and ophthalmopathy. Study-wide results and caveats: Most clonotypes expanded in thyroid above 0.001 were likewise present in blood.

This clonotype was seen ten or more times. Its target is not known. RNA transcripts served as the template for amplifying TCR beta CDR3 regions. The primer set for the first-round RT-PCR of the TCR CDR3 was HTBI. TCRdb reprocessed the multiplex PCR reads with MiXCR, giving one entry per CDR3 protein. Counted here are about 550,000 distinct CDR3 sequences, about 20% occurring once; the ten biggest clones make up approximately 25%. Stable hyperthyroidism: no ophthalmopathy progression over 18 months of follow-up. Each patient was aged 18 to 65 and had newly diagnosed hyperthyroidism of under 2 months' duration. This CDR3 contains 14 residues. The V end lost 3 bases, the J end lost 5 bases, and 13 bases lay between the germline ends. Germline lookup yields CDR1 LNHDA and CDR2 SQIVND (reference sequence).

The clonotype originates from a man aged 18 to 30 with Graves' hyperthyroidism. The rearrangement joins TRBV19 to TRBJ1-1; D gene uncertain. Material for sequencing was blood. The CDR3 reads CASSIVEGGTEAFF. The CDR3 DNA is TGTGCCAGTAGTATTGTTGAGGGTGGAACTGAAGCTTTCTTT. Based on the CDR3 plus reference TRBV19 and TRBJ1-1, the full variable domain is DGGITQSPKYLFRKEGQNVTLSCEQNLNHDAMYWYRQDPGQGLRLIYYSQIVNDFQKGDIAEGYSVSREKKESFPLTVTSAQKNPTAFYLCASSIVEGGTEAFFGQGTRLTVV.